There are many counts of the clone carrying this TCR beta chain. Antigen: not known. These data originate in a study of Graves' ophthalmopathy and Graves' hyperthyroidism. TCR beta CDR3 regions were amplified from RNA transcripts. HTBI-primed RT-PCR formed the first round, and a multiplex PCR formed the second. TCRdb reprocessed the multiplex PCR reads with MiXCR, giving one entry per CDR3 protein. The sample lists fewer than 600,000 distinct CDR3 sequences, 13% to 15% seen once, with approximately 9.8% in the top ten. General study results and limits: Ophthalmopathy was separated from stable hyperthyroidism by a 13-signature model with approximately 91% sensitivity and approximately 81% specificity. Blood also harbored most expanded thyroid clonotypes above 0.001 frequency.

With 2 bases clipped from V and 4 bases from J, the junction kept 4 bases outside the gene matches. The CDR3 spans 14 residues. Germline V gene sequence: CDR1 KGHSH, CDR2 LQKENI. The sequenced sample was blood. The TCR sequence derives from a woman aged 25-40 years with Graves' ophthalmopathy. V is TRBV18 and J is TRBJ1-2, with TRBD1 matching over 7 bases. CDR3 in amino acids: CASSPEGAVYGYTF. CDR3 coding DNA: TGTGCCAGCTCACCAGAGGGGGCGGTCTATGGCTACACCTTC.